This T cell receptor (beta chain) was sequenced for a study of cytomegalovirus exposure and HLA in healthy donors. Study-level results: Per published reports, the classifier diagnosed cytomegalovirus status with high specificity and sensitivity. Specificity for CMV antigens was confirmed in vitro for a few of the CMV-associated chains. The study labeled roughly 160 TCR beta chains cytomegalovirus-associated.

This clone was seen a single time. Its antigen is unidentified. This table comes from immunoSEQ multiplex PCR, and its TCRdb copy is limited to in-frame clones, with some not included. The sample has more than 200,000 clones, approximately 84% seen once; the top ten hold 12%. The clonotype was recovered from a man younger than 35 in good health and CMV-seropositive. The material sequenced was PBMCs.

The CDR3 protein is CAGGQGSTEAFF. The CDR3 DNA reads as TGTGCCGGGGGCCAGGGGAGCACTGAAGCTTTCTTT. J is TRBJ1-1 and V is TRBV6-1; a possible D gene is TRBD1 (6 bases). V lost 11 bases and J lost 4, with 14 bases in between. This CDR3 contains 12 residues. Germline loops: CDR1 MNHNS, CDR2 SASEGT.